The 15 T cell receptor beta chains below all came from one sample that was sequenced in a study of PD-1 blockade in classical Hodgkin lymphoma. Assay: immunoSEQ multiplex PCR; the TCRdb copy retains only in-frame clones and omits some. The table records around 60,000 clones, 70% to 90% of them present only once. This sample's time point: cycle 4 day 1 (C4D1), after 5 to 7 weeks of nivolumab. Every patient had relapsed following autologous stem cell transplantation, and cohorts differed in brentuximab vedotin exposure. Sequencing was performed on peripheral blood mononuclear cells (PBMCs), taken before the fourth cycle of nivolumab. Receptors originate from a human donor with classical Hodgkin lymphoma.

The V call is TRBV19, the J call TRBJ1-4; TRBD1 aligns across 11 bases. J lost 7 bases, V lost 9 bases, and 4 bases had no gene match. The CDR3 has 13 residues. CDR1 and CDR2 (germline): LNHDA, SQIVND (reference sequence). Here the CDR3 reads CASRDRGGEKLFF. CDR3 sequence (DNA): TGTGCCAGCCGGGACAGGGGGGGTGAAAAACTGTTTTTT.

The chain combines TRBV5-1 with TRBJ2-1; the match to TRBD2 covers 7 bases. Trimming cost V 6 bases and J 7 bases; bases outside gene matches: 10. This CDR3 contains 14 residues. CDR1 is SGHRS and CDR2 is YFSETQ in the germline V gene. The DNA of the CDR3 is TGCGCCAGCACCCCGCAGCGGGGTGGGAATGAGCAGTTCTTC. Protein sequence: CASTPQRGGNEQFF.

The chain employs TRBV18 and TRBJ2-1, with 8 bases that match TRBD2. In germline, CDR1 is KGHSH, CDR2 LQKENI. J was trimmed by 9 bases and V by 3 bases; bases with no gene match: 4. This CDR3 region has 13 residues. The CDR3 DNA is TGTGCCAGCTCACCGGGACTAGAGTTTGAGCAGTTCTTC. It is translated as CASSPGLEFEQFF.

The genes are TRBV4-1 and TRBJ2-1, with 8 bases identical to TRBD2. The germline CDR1 and CDR2 sequences are MGHRA and YSYEKL. This CDR3 spans 18 amino acids. Trimming took 0 bases from V and 6 from J; bases not matched to a gene: 13. Written as DNA, the CDR3 is TGCGCCAGCAGCCAAGATAACATACTAGCGGCGTTCGGCAATGAGCAGTTCTTC. Encoded protein: CASSQDNILAAFGNEQFF.

The gene calls are TRBV5-1 and TRBJ2-3, with D possibly matching TRBD1 (5 bases). The CDR3 spans 14 residues. CDR1 and CDR2 (germline): SGHRS, YFSETQ. V was shortened by 4 bases and J by 2 bases, with 11 bases between the two germline ends. DNA for the CDR3: TGCGCCAGCAGCGTTAGGGGCCCCACAGATACGCAGTATTTT. Translation: CASSVRGPTDTQYF.

J is TRBJ1-1 and V is TRBV7-6; no firm D call. With 1 base removed from V and 4 bases from J, the gap between germline ends came to 7 bases. Per germline, CDR1 SGHVS and CDR2 FNYEAQ. This CDR3 is 13 amino acids long. CDR3 in DNA: TGTGCCAGCAGCTTAGTGCTGTCCACTGAAGCTTTCTTT. Its protein is CASSLVLSTEAFF.

This chain joins TRBV5-4 and TRBJ1-2; TRBD1 matches 8 bases. The CDR3 is 15 amino acids. CDR1 is SGHNT, CDR2 YYREEE, per germline (reference sequence). J gave up 0 bases and V 4 bases, and 5 bases lay outside the gene matches. Here the CDR3 reads CASSPRTGSNYGYTF. DNA for the CDR3: TGTGCCAGCAGCCCCCGGACAGGGTCTAACTATGGCTACACCTTC.

The chain carries TRBV5-8 and TRBJ2-5; a possible D gene is TRBD1 (5 bases). With 6 bases removed from V and 2 bases from J, the gap between germline ends came to 11 bases. Germline lookup yields CDR1 SGHTS and CDR2 YDEGEE. This CDR3 region has 13 residues. CDR3 bases: TGTGCCAGCAAGGGCAGGGTGCAAGAGACCCAGTACTTC. Protein sequence: CASKGRVQETQYF.

The V call is TRBV5-1, the J call TRBJ2-5; D remains unclear. The CDR3 contains 14 residues. Germline lookup yields CDR1 SGHRS and CDR2 YFSETQ. V was pared by 0 bases and J by 3 bases, with 9 bases between. The CDR3 region is CASSLVGREETQYF. CDR3 nucleotides: TGCGCCAGCAGCTTGGTAGGTAGAGAAGAGACCCAGTACTTC.

To note about this clone: This sample also contains other DNA sequences that code for the same CDR3. The gene calls are TRBV5-1 and TRBJ2-5; TRBD2 is a possible D gene (6 bases). CDR1 and CDR2 (germline): SGHRS, YFSETQ. Trimming removed 0 bases at V and 2 bases at J, with 11 bases between. The CDR3 is made up of 15 amino acids. CDR3 in DNA: TGCGCCAGCAGCTTGGCCCCGGGGGTTCAAGAGACCCAGTACTTC. As protein: CASSLAPGVQETQYF.

The chain recombines TRBV27 with TRBJ2-7, with D tentatively TRBD2 (5 bases). The CDR3 is 16 residues long. V gave up 3 bases and J gave up 0 bases, with 15 bases separating them. CDR1 and CDR2 from the germline V gene are MNHEY and SMNVEV (reference sequence). For the CDR3, the DNA is TGTGCCAGCAGTTTTGAGGGTAGTGTGGCCTCCTACGAGCAGTACTTC. It yields the protein CASSFEGSVASYEQYF.

This clone was counted once. The chain carries TRBV19 and TRBJ1-3; D remains unclear. Germline V gene sequence: CDR1 LNHDA, CDR2 SQIVND (reference sequence). This CDR3 region has 12 residues. Trimming pared 8 bases from V and 4 bases from J, leaving 9 bases between. The DNA for the CDR3 is TGTGCCAGTCAAAGGACCGGAAACACCATATATTTT. Protein sequence: CASQRTGNTIYF.

The chain uses TRBV7-9 and TRBJ2-2, with D tentatively TRBD1 or TRBD2 (5 bases each). CDR1 and CDR2 (germline): SEHNR, FQNEAQ (reference sequence). V shed 8 bases and J shed 3 bases, with 16 bases lying between them. The CDR3 has 15 residues. The CDR3 protein is CASSSEGRDTGELFF. CDR3 sequence (DNA): TGTGCCAGCTCCTCCGAGGGACGGGACACCGGGGAGCTGTTTTTT.

This clone has only one observation. The chain couples TRBV6-6 to TRBJ1-2, with D uncertain. The CDR3 is 14 amino acids. Trimming took off 7 bases at V and 8 bases at J, with 20 bases between the two ends. CDR1 is MNHNY and CDR2 is SVGAGI in the germline V gene (reference sequence). CDR3 nucleotide sequence: TGTGCCAGCACTGGGCCCAAAGAGGGCCAAGGCTACACCTTC. It translates to CASTGPKEGQGYTF.

This clone occurred once. V usage is TRBV5-4 and J usage is TRBJ2-7, with D tentatively TRBD2 (5 bases). Trimming removed 2 bases from V and 2 bases from J, with 11 bases in between. The CDR3 spans 14 residues. Germline V CDR1 and CDR2: SGHNT, YYREEE (reference sequence). CDR3 nucleotide sequence: TGTGCCAGCAGCTTCTACCGGGAAACCTACGAGCAGTACTTC. Protein sequence: CASSFYRETYEQYF.